A single sample gave rise to the 27 T cell receptor beta chains below, sequenced in a study of response to subunit inactivated influenza vaccine. TCRdb reprocessed the RT-PCR reads with MiXCR, giving one entry per CDR3 protein. The sample includes 600,000 to 700,000 distinct CDR3 sequences, 12% to 15% of them seen just once. The specimen comprised PBMCs from blood, sampled roughly 15 days before vaccination. The receptors come from a man in his fifties who received an inactivated influenza vaccine.

This clonotype was counted many times. The genes are TRBV12-3 or TRBV12-4 and TRBJ1-1; TRBD1 aligns across 8 bases. V was clipped by 5 bases and J by 1 base; unmatched bases: 6. This CDR3 spans 15 amino acids. CDR3 in amino acids: CASSPRTGQNTEAFF. CDR3 nucleotide sequence: TGTGCCAGCAGTCCACGGACAGGGCAGAACACTGAAGCTTTCTTT.

V is TRBV20-1 and J is TRBJ2-7; D gene uncertain. With 3 bases removed from V and 3 bases from J, the gap between germline ends came to 12 bases. This CDR3 region has 13 residues. The germline CDR1 and CDR2 sequences are DFQATT and SNEGSKA (reference sequence). CDR3 DNA sequence: TGCAGTGCTAGGGGTGCGGCAAGCTACGAGCAGTACTTC. This codes for CSARGAASYEQYF.

There are a few counts of this clonotype. The chain links TRBV19 to TRBJ1-5; 9 bases fit TRBD1. This CDR3 contains 15 residues. The V gene end was trimmed by 2 bases and the J gene end by 6 bases; junction bases not matched to a gene: 5. The germline V gene has CDR1 LNHDA and CDR2 SQIVND (reference sequence). The CDR3 coding sequence is TGTGCCAGTAGTATAATACAGGGGGCGTTTCAGCCCCAGCATTTT. It specifies CASSIIQGAFQPQHF.

The chain carries TRBV27 and TRBJ2-3; D perhaps matches TRBD1 (5 bases). Germline V gene lookup returns CDR1 MNHEY and CDR2 SMNVEV (reference sequence). The CDR3 has 14 amino acids. V was trimmed by 5 bases and J by 2 bases, leaving 11 bases between them. The CDR3 DNA sequence: TGTGCCAGCAGTGGTGGGGCAGCCACAGATACGCAGTATTTT. This codes for CASSGGAATDTQYF.

This clonotype has more than one count but fewer than ten. The chain couples TRBV6-2 or TRBV6-3 to TRBJ2-3, with D unresolved. This CDR3 region has 17 residues. Trimming left V 4 bases short and J 10 bases short, with 27 bases between. Germline CDR1 reads MNHEY; CDR2 reads SVGEGT. The CDR3 DNA reads as TGTGCCAGCAGTTCCCTGCGACCTACCCTTAATCGGGTTGCGCAGTATTTT. Translated: CASSSLRPTLNRVAQYF.

This chain joins TRBV7-2 and TRBJ1-1; D is ambiguous. The germline V and J ends were trimmed by 5 bases and 0 bases, with 16 bases remaining between them. This CDR3 is 16 amino acids long. Germline CDR1 SGHTA, CDR2 FQGNSA. Written as DNA, the CDR3 is TGTGCCAGCAGCCCCAAGATGAGGGATATGAACACTGAAGCTTTCTTT. It translates to CASSPKMRDMNTEAFF.

V gene TRBV6-1 combines with J gene TRBJ1-2; 7 bases line up with TRBD1. J was trimmed by 6 bases and V by 6 bases; bases with no gene match: 10. The CDR3 totals 14 residues. The V gene's germline CDR1 is MNHNS and CDR2 SASEGT. CDR3 protein: CASRGLDRLDGYTF. CDR3 DNA: TGTGCCAGCAGGGGATTGGACAGGCTTGATGGCTACACCTTC.

There are a few counts of this clonotype. This rearrangement joins TRBV6-2 or TRBV6-3 to TRBJ1-2; 7 positions match TRBD1. Trimming removed 6 bases from V and 6 bases from J; junction bases left unmatched: 10. The CDR3 spans 14 residues. CDR1 is MNHEY, CDR2 SVGEGT, per germline. CDR3 amino acids: CASRGAGTVHGYTF. CDR3 nucleotides: TGTGCCAGCAGGGGGGCCGGGACAGTTCATGGCTACACCTTC.

Only a few counts were recorded for this clonotype. This sequence joins TRBV5-6 and TRBJ2-1; D is ambiguous. The length of the CDR3 is 14 residues. Per the germline V gene, CDR1 is SGHDT and CDR2 is YYEEEE. V gave up 4 bases and J gave up 7 bases, with 15 bases separating them. The CDR3 nucleotides are TGTGCCAGCAGCCTCGTTTCCCTTCGGAATGAGCAGTTCTTC. This codes for CASSLVSLRNEQFF.

A few counts support this clonotype. This sequence joins TRBV12-3 or TRBV12-4 and TRBJ1-2; 9 nucleotides match TRBD1. The CDR3 covers 14 residues. V gave up 6 bases and J gave up 3 bases; unmatched junction bases: 5. CDR3 DNA: TGTGCCAGCAGAGGGACAGGGTCATACTATGGCTACACCTTC. Translation: CASRGTGSYYGYTF.

The chain is built from TRBV6-2 or TRBV6-3 and TRBJ2-4; 7 nucleotides align to TRBD1. J lost 7 bases, V lost 6 bases, and 9 bases had no gene match. The CDR3 spans 14 residues. Germline V gene sequence: CDR1 MNHEY, CDR2 SVGEGT. The CDR3 spells CASSLTGVGNIQYF. The DNA of the CDR3 is TGTGCCAGCAGCCTCACAGGGGTCGGGAACATTCAGTACTTC.

This clonotype was counted many times. This chain joins TRBV4-3 and TRBJ1-1; D remains ambiguous. V was pared by 0 bases and J by 6 bases, with 8 bases between. Per the germline V gene, CDR1 is LGHNA and CDR2 is YSLEER. The CDR3 loop spans 13 amino acids. The CDR3 nucleotides are TGCGCCAGCAGCCAAGAGGGCGGTTCTGAAGCTTTCTTT. It translates to CASSQEGGSEAFF.

The chain has TRBV15 and TRBJ2-7, with TRBD1 identical over 12 bases. The V gene's germline CDR1 is LNHNV and CDR2 YYDKDF (reference sequence). Trimming took 0 bases from V and 5 from J; bases not matched to a gene: 11. The CDR3 extends over 18 amino acids. The CDR3 region is CATSRDFWLGQGADEQYF. The CDR3 region has the DNA TGTGCCACCAGCAGAGATTTTTGGTTGGGACAGGGGGCGGACGAGCAGTACTTC.

The sample holds a few counts of this clonotype. The chain is built from TRBV4-2 and TRBJ2-6, with D perhaps TRBD2 (5 bases). The CDR3 loop spans 16 amino acids. Trimming took 4 bases from V and 1 from J, leaving 11 bases between them. The germline gives CDR1 LGHNA, CDR2 YNFKEQ. The CDR3 DNA is TGTGCCAGCAGCCCTGTCGGGGAATCTGGGGCCAACGTCCTGACTTTC. Translated, it gives CASSPVGESGANVLTF.

The gene calls are TRBV10-3 and TRBJ1-1; D not resolved. Trimming took off 0 bases at V and 7 bases at J, with 12 bases between the two ends. Germline CDR1 is ENHRY and CDR2 is SYGVKD. CDR3 length equals 14 residues. The CDR3 DNA follows: TGTGCCATCAGTGAGTCGGGCACGCTTGGTGAAGCTTTCTTT. Protein: CAISESGTLGEAFF.

The chain has TRBV7-9 and TRBJ2-1, with D possibly matching TRBD1 (5 bases). CDR1 and CDR2 (germline): SEHNR, FQNEAQ (reference sequence). This CDR3 is built from 15 residues. The V and J ends lost 1 base and 8 bases respectively, with 15 bases between them. In nucleotides, the CDR3 is TGTGCCAGCAGCTTAGGAGTGGGGCTATGGGATGAGCAGTTCTTC. It specifies CASSLGVGLWDEQFF. Drawing the rest from reference TRBV7-9 and TRBJ2-1, the complete variable domain is DTGVSQNPRHKITKRGQNVTFRCDPISEHNRLYWYRQTLGQGPEFLTYFQNEAQLEKSRLLSDRFSAERPKGSFSTLEIQRTEQGDSAMYLCASSLGVGLWDEQFFGPGTRLTVL.

The rearrangement joins TRBV20-1 to TRBJ1-1, with D unresolved. V shed 3 bases and J shed 0 bases, with 8 bases lying between them. This CDR3 contains 13 residues. Germline V lookup: CDR1 DFQATT, CDR2 SNEGSKA (reference sequence). The CDR3 nucleotides read TGCAGTGCTAGCTTTACCTTGAACACTGAAGCTTTCTTT. Encoded protein: CSASFTLNTEAFF.

This chain connects TRBV19 to TRBJ2-1; D possibly matches TRBD1 or TRBD2 (6 bases each). CDR1 is LNHDA, CDR2 SQIVND, per germline (reference sequence). V lost 6 bases and J 3 bases, leaving 12 bases between the germline ends. This CDR3 is 14 amino acids long. The CDR3 protein is CASRRGLGYNEQFF. CDR3 nucleotide sequence: TGTGCCAGTAGACGGGGGCTCGGCTACAATGAGCAGTTCTTC.

The chain employs TRBV5-1 and TRBJ2-5; 11 nucleotides agree with TRBD2. The CDR3 totals 15 residues. The junction had 6 bases not matched to a gene; V was cut back by 3 bases and J by 5 bases. Germline V lookup: CDR1 SGHRS, CDR2 YFSETQ. The CDR3 region has the DNA TGCGCCAGCAGCTCTAGCGGGAGGACTGGGGAGACCCAGTACTTC. Protein: CASSSSGRTGETQYF.

This chain connects TRBV7-2 to TRBJ2-3; D is uncertain. The ends were cut back, 2 bases at V and 4 bases at J, with 10 bases in the middle. The germline CDR1 and CDR2 sequences are SGHTA and FQGNSA. The CDR3 extends over 14 amino acids. The CDR3 is CASSLKSVADTQYF. CDR3 nucleotide sequence: TGTGCCAGCAGCTTAAAGTCCGTAGCAGATACGCAGTATTTT. The complete variable domain, with remaining parts taken from reference TRBV7-2 and TRBJ2-3, reads GAGVSQSPSNKVTEKGKDVELRCDPISGHTALYWYRQSLGQGLEFLIYFQGNSAPDKSGLPSDRFSAERTGGSVSTLTIQRTQQEDSAVYLCASSLKSVADTQYFGPGTRLTVL.

This sequence joins TRBV29-1 and TRBJ1-5; 10 positions match TRBD1. This CDR3 has 15 amino acids. Germline CDR1 and CDR2: SQVTM and ANQGSEA. V trimming: 4 bases; J trimming: 6 bases; junction bases outside the gene matches: 9. This CDR3 is CSVVTGGSNSQPQHF. DNA for the CDR3: TGCAGCGTTGTGACAGGGGGCTCGAACTCTCAGCCCCAGCATTTT.

The chain employs TRBV4-2 and TRBJ2-7; TRBD2 agrees at 13 bases. The junction had 0 bases not matched to a gene; V was cut back by 0 bases and J by 4 bases. The CDR3 consists of 15 residues. The germline gives CDR1 LGHNA, CDR2 YNFKEQ. CDR3 sequence (DNA): TGTGCCAGCAGCCAAGAACTAGCGGGGGGGTACGAGCAGTACTTC. Its protein is CASSQELAGGYEQYF.

The rearrangement joins TRBV28 to TRBJ1-2, with TRBD1 matching 7 bases. The CDR3 covers 13 residues. CDR1 MDHEN and CDR2 SYDVKM come from the germline V gene. V trimming: 6 bases; J trimming: 5 bases; junction bases outside the gene matches: 6. CDR3 DNA: TGTGCCAGCAGCGGGACAGATCAGTATGGCTACACCTTC. As protein: CASSGTDQYGYTF.

V is TRBV3-1 and J is TRBJ2-1, with D tentatively TRBD2 (6 bases). V was pared by 5 bases and J by 2 bases, with 16 bases between. The length of the CDR3 is 16 residues. Germline lookup yields CDR1 LGHDT and CDR2 YNNKEL (reference sequence). The CDR3 loop reads CASSRSEGGTYNEQFF. The DNA for the CDR3 is TGTGCCAGCAGCAGATCTGAGGGCGGGACCTACAATGAGCAGTTCTTC.

The chain combines TRBV10-3 with TRBJ1-1; D possibly corresponds to TRBD1 (5 bases). CDR1 ENHRY and CDR2 SYGVKD come from the germline V gene. V dropped 0 bases and J dropped 4 bases, with 15 bases sitting between them. There are 16 residues in the CDR3. This chain's CDR3 is CAISESTVGGGTEAFF. The CDR3 DNA is TGTGCCATCAGTGAGTCGACAGTGGGGGGAGGCACTGAAGCTTTCTTT.

The gene calls are TRBV7-9 and TRBJ1-2; D is unresolved. Germline CDR1 and CDR2: SEHNR and FQNEAQ (reference sequence). V gave up 4 bases and J gave up 6 bases, with 12 bases separating them. The CDR3 contains 13 residues. The CDR3 sequence: CASSSRWGDGYTF. DNA for the CDR3: TGTGCCAGCAGCTCCCGTTGGGGTGATGGCTACACCTTC.

This clonotype was found a few times. The J gene is TRBJ2-2, the V gene TRBV9; D remains unclear. This CDR3 has 15 residues. CDR1 and CDR2 (germline): SGDLS, YYNGEE. V was pared by 1 base and J by 4 bases, with 11 bases between. In DNA form, the CDR3 reads TGTGCCAGCAGCGTATGGGCCTCGGGCACCGGGGAGCTGTTTTTT. Protein sequence: CASSVWASGTGELFF.